This TCR beta chain was found in a study of T-cell memory formation after mild COVID-19. Study outcomes and limitations: Mostly located in CM and EM were contracting CD4+ clones, with contracting CD8+ clones located in EMRA. The second-wave clones peaking on day 37 were not confirmed as SARS-CoV-2-specific. There was a balanced CD4/CD8 profile in clones contracting day 15 to 85, and later expanders leaned CD4+. A subset of responding clones appeared in pre-infection memory, suggesting cross-reactive memory joined.

TCRdb reprocessed the 5' RACE reads via MiXCR and lists one record per CDR3 protein. The sample records roughly 300,000 distinct CDR3 sequences, 15% to 20% being singletons. A few counts support this clonotype. The antigen is undetermined. The sample taken for sequencing was PBMCs or a T cell subset sorted from them (not recorded which). This TCR was recovered from a man aged 18-30 years who had mild COVID-19 (a few samples of this study predate the infection). Cell type and time point are not known.

CDR3 protein: CASSTRLAGEPTDTQYF. In nucleotides, the CDR3 is TGTGCCAGCAGCACGAGACTAGCGGGGGAACCCACAGATACGCAGTATTTT. The V call is TRBV7-2, the J call TRBJ2-3; 12 nucleotides align to TRBD2. V lost 5 bases and J lost 2; bases outside the gene matches: 8. Germline lookup yields CDR1 SGHTA and CDR2 FQGNSA. This CDR3 is built from 17 residues.